These T cell receptor beta chains were read from a single sample in a study of OX40 agonist ivuxolimab in advanced cancers. The data were produced by immunoSEQ multiplex PCR, yet TCRdb's version contains in-frame clones alone and is incomplete. This sample has around 67,000 clones, with roughly 81% found just once. The sequencing used CD4+ or CD8+ T cells sorted from blood, collected in a trial of the OX40 agonist ivuxolimab. These receptors came from an adult with an advanced solid tumor such as melanoma, head and neck, liver or kidney cancer. CDR3s include the opening cysteine and the closing phenylalanine or tryptophan. Fields, in order: J gene, V gene, CDR3 protein.

j_gene: TRBJ1-3
v_gene: TRBV30
CDR3aa: CAWGFGAPGNTIYF

j_gene: TRBJ1-2
v_gene: TRBV6-4
CDR3aa: CASSHGTLGGYTF

j_gene: TRBJ2-2
v_gene: TRBV7-9
CDR3aa: CASSPRGLNTGELFF

j_gene: TRBJ2-5
v_gene: TRBV2
CDR3aa: CASSEARRLGLGTQYF

j_gene: TRBJ2-1
v_gene: TRBV28
CDR3aa: CASSSILLAATYNEQFF

j_gene: TRBJ2-2
v_gene: TRBV9
CDR3aa: CASSLLAAGTGELFF

j_gene: TRBJ1-2
v_gene: TRBV28
CDR3aa: CASSLVGPAVVGYTF

j_gene: TRBJ1-1
v_gene: TRBV6-6
CDR3aa: CASSDQENTEAFF

j_gene: TRBJ2-3
v_gene: TRBV30
CDR3aa: CAWRRPSDTQYF

j_gene: TRBJ2-3
v_gene: TRBV28
CDR3aa: CASSLLGGSFADTQYF

j_gene: TRBJ2-7
v_gene: TRBV10-3
CDR3aa: CAISESSLVRPYEQYF

j_gene: TRBJ2-5
v_gene: TRBV10-3
CDR3aa: CAIRGSQETQYF

j_gene: TRBJ2-3
v_gene: TRBV5-5
CDR3aa: CASSTTGDPDTQYF

j_gene: TRBJ2-1
v_gene: TRBV5-1
CDR3aa: CASSFLKTGGASHEQFF

j_gene: TRBJ1-2
v_gene: TRBV28
CDR3aa: CASITGTGKGYTF

j_gene: TRBJ2-2
v_gene: TRBV19
CDR3aa: CNVSPGELFF

j_gene: TRBJ1-2
v_gene: TRBV28
CDR3aa: CASTKRDRGSGYTF

j_gene: TRBJ1-2
v_gene: TRBV7-9
CDR3aa: CASSFGQADGYTF

j_gene: TRBJ2-3
v_gene: TRBV21-1
CDR3aa: CASSKVGDKATDTQYF

j_gene: TRBJ2-1
v_gene: TRBV2
CDR3aa: CASSSGTGIEQFF

j_gene: TRBJ2-7
v_gene: TRBV2
CDR3aa: CAIVPRDRTYEQYF

j_gene: TRBJ1-5
v_gene: TRBV18
CDR3aa: CASSQESSQPQHF

j_gene: TRBJ2-7
v_gene: TRBV2
CDR3aa: CASSVRNYEQYF

j_gene: TRBJ2-2
v_gene: TRBV7-8
CDR3aa: CASSFRDSNTGELFF

j_gene: TRBJ1-2
v_gene: TRBV28
CDR3aa: CASSYTGTGGGYTF

j_gene: TRBJ2-7
v_gene: TRBV27
CDR3aa: CASSPGRGYYEQYF

j_gene: TRBJ1-2
v_gene: TRBV5-6
CDR3aa: CASSRDSYGYTF

j_gene: TRBJ2-5
v_gene: TRBV28
CDR3aa: CASSFEGRGQGETQYF

j_gene: TRBJ2-3
v_gene: TRBV5-4
CDR3aa: CASSNKGGGATDTQYF

j_gene: TRBJ2-1
v_gene: TRBV6-1
CDR3aa: CASSESLSDEQFF

j_gene: TRBJ2-3
v_gene: TRBV10-2
CDR3aa: CASRDRGTTDTQYF

j_gene: TRBJ2-7
v_gene: TRBV27
CDR3aa: CASSLTAGYSYEQYF

j_gene: TRBJ2-1
v_gene: TRBV5-1
CDR3aa: CASSLERGRGSNEQFF

j_gene: TRBJ1-2
v_gene: TRBV18
CDR3aa: CASSPDSNYGYTF

j_gene: TRBJ2-3
v_gene: TRBV7-3
CDR3aa: CASSFGTSGGTDTQYF